This TCR beta chain was retrieved from a study of blood T cells in healthy people across ages (dated by TCRdb to between 2014 and 2017). About the investigation overall: Template switching captured roughly one uniquely barcoded TCR beta cDNA molecule per two T cells in model experiments. To track age-related changes in TCR beta repertoire diversity, the study relied on deep sequencing normalized with unique cDNA molecular identifiers. The donors were split into four age groups: young (average around 15 years), middle-aged (39), aged (about 62) and long-lived (roughly 77). To avoid experimental bias, donors of different ages were spread randomly across the sequencing lanes. Using the same blood draw, the study looked at two additional independent replicas of 1 million unique cDNA reads for two donors, one aged 18 to 30 and the other aged 80 or older.

The library was produced with 5' RACE. Sequencing relied on an Illumina HiSeq 2500. The second PCR ran for about 6 to 12 cycles and used a J-beta primer mix along with a sample-barcoded 5' primer. A template-switch 5' adaptor carrying 12 random nucleotides introduced a unique molecular identifier onto each TCR beta cDNA molecule. Each sample yielded at least 3 million CDR3-containing paired-end reads. First-strand cDNA was synthesized from all RNA with the Mint cDNA synthesis kit, primed by a TRBC-specific oligonucleotide. All cDNA was treated with uracil-DNA glycosylase and then went through a first 18-cycle PCR with the universal primers M1SS and BC2_uni_R. Per the authors' processing: Normalization of each sample was performed by random selection of 1 million high-quality reads, each carrying a distinct molecular identifier. Reads sharing molecular identifiers were discarded rather than binned into consensus sequences. MiTCR, run with a Q25 quality threshold and the strictest error-elimination algorithm, handled CDR3 identification, clonotype clustering and error correction. Lower-bound total TCR beta diversity was estimated with a nonparametric unseen species model using Euler transformation. TCRdb handled the public reads itself, with Q25 trimming in fastp and clone calling in MiXCR, and kept productive beta chains. Every CDR3 protein is listed once, alongside the most common genes and DNA of its rows. The V and J calls here are based on TCRdb, not the publication. Here the sample has about 1.1 million distinct CDR3 sequences; 30% to 40% occur a single time. The ten largest account for less than 15% of the sample.

Notes on this clonotype: Its antigen specificity is not known. No qualities accompany the bases; no much larger clone lies one base away.

V and J are trimmed by 3 bases and 6 bases, and the gene matches miss 3 bases of the junction. The CDR3, cysteine through phenylalanine, is 15 amino acids long. CDR3 DNA is the only sequence kept; it has 45 bases, read in frame from the first base. Systemically healthy Caucasian individuals from Russia, around 38 in total and aged about 6 to 100 years, were included as donors. About 9.8 milliliters of peripheral blood were drawn from each donor into EDTA-treated Vacutainer tubes. Ficoll-Paque density-gradient centrifugation was used to isolate PBMCs, with at least 7 million per sample. Total RNA was extracted from PBMCs with Trizol reagent, with at least 6 micrograms obtained per sample. For every donor, an aliquot of PBMCs went through flow cytometry to measure the percentages of naive CD45RAhigh/CD27high T cells. Study-wide conclusions, independent of this receptor: As age increased, observed TCR beta diversity per million T cells dropped in a roughly linear way, and a significant reduction was already evident by age 40. Bulk unsorted PBMC profiling prevented conclusive comparison of naive and antigen-experienced compartments. Because the CMV infection status of the donors was unknown, age-related changes in expanded clonotypes may potentially have been confounded. Estimates of total diversity based on one million sequenced T cells were regarded as lower bounds and as underestimates. A strong correlation was found between observed TCR beta diversity and the percentage of naive T cells measured by flow cytometry. The long-lived group showed more naive CD4+ T cells, fewer expanded clones and increased TCR diversity than the aged group, suggesting age selection.

Specimen: blood. The V and J genes are TRBV12-3 or TRBV12-4 and TRBJ1-5, with TRBD1 identical over 12 junction bases. The clonotype was recovered from a young man in good health. The CDR3 has the sequence CASSFGTGGVQPQHF. The sequence in DNA is TGTGCCAGCAGTTTTGGGACAGGGGGCGTTCAGCCCCAGCATTTT.